Here is one T cell receptor beta chain with its context. Enrollees, roughly 18 to 89 years old, lived in 24 US areas. For recovered donors of Cohort 3, there were two negative PCRs, clearance, or symptom resolution. The CDR3 runs 10 residues. Trimming removed 5 bases from V and 12 bases from J; junction bases left unmatched: 6. Looked up from germline, CDR1 is DFQATT and CDR2 is SNEGSKA (reference sequence). The data were obtained in a study of blood T cell repertoires in COVID-19. Overall study context: From T cells, B-cell-depleted T cells, or PBMCs came the material, which was cDNA or gDNA.

In the authors' methods: Using reference gene primer amplification, nucleated cell counts were estimated. Sequencing was performed with immunoSEQ multiplex PCR; in TCRdb, only in-frame clones are kept and a portion is missing. V, J and clone size were drawn from that table, and D and trimming were deduced from the DNA. This repertoire shows about 270,000 clones, around 90% found once; its top ten account for around 1%. This chain uses TRBV20-1 with TRBJ1-1; 7 positions agree with TRBD1. This clonotype was sampled from a woman in her twenties or thirties who had recovered from COVID-19. The sample taken for sequencing was PBMCs or T cells enriched from blood (not recorded which). CDR3 in amino acids: CSAFHRGTFF. Written as DNA, the CDR3 is TGCAGTGCTTTCCACAGGGGAACTTTCTTT.